A single sample gave rise to the 27 T cell receptor beta chains below, sequenced in a study of beta chain features in type 1 diabetes. Expressed TCRB transcripts were sequenced, since all the RNA that had been isolated was reverse transcribed. Assay used: immunoSEQ multiplex PCR; TCRdb lists only in-frame clones, some missing. The sample lists some 300,000 clones; under 8.5% were seen once. Sequenced: central memory CD4+ T cells from blood. These receptors originate from a woman between 18 and 29 years old in good health.

This clone was detected a few times. The chain combines TRBV28 with TRBJ1-1, with 7 positions matching TRBD1. J gave up 2 bases and V 5 bases, and 8 bases lay outside the gene matches. The CDR3 contains 15 residues. Germline V gene sequence: CDR1 MDHEN, CDR2 SYDVKM. This CDR3 reads CASSTQQGSNTEAFF. In DNA form, the CDR3 reads TGTGCCAGCAGTACCCAACAGGGGTCAAACACTGAAGCTTTCTTT.

This clone has only a few counts. The rearrangement links TRBV28 to TRBJ1-1; D unclear. The germline gives CDR1 MDHEN, CDR2 SYDVKM. V dropped 2 bases and J dropped 11 bases, with 9 bases sitting between them. The CDR3 runs to 11 residues. The CDR3 sequence is CASSLGRAAFF. The CDR3 nucleotides are TGTGCCAGCAGTTTAGGGAGGGCGGCTTTCTTT. The full variable domain, its missing parts supplied by reference TRBV28 and TRBJ1-1, is DVKVTQSSRYLVKRTGEKVFLECVQDMDHENMFWYRQDPGLGLRLIYFSYDVKMKEKGDIPEGYSVSREKKERFSLILESASTNQTSMYLCASSLGRAAFFGQGTRLTVV.

This clone has a handful of counts. Here the CDR3 DNA reads TGTGCCAGCAGCCGCATCAACTATGGCTACACCTTC. Translation: CASSRINYGYTF. The chain combines TRBV11-2 with TRBJ1-2; D call uncertain. Germline values: CDR1 SGHAT, CDR2 FQNNGV. The CDR3 contains 12 residues. V was pared by 5 bases and J by 2 bases, with 6 bases between.

A few counts support this clone. The V gene is TRBV5-4, the J gene TRBJ2-1, with D perhaps TRBD1 or TRBD2 (5 bases each). Germline V gene lookup returns CDR1 SGHNT and CDR2 YYREEE (reference sequence). The CDR3 spans 14 residues. The germline V and J ends were trimmed by 5 bases and 13 bases, with 22 bases remaining between them. The CDR3 DNA is TGTGCCAGCAGACCCGACGGGACGCTCACCGCTCAGTTCTTC. The encoded protein is CASRPDGTLTAQFF.

This clone came up many times. This rearrangement joins TRBV29-1 to TRBJ1-5, with 7 bases aligning to TRBD1. This CDR3 has 14 residues. The germline V gene encodes CDR1 SQVTM and CDR2 ANQGSEA. J lost 1 base, V lost 7 bases, and 7 bases had no gene match. CDR3 bases: TGCAGCGCCCGATTACAGGGGAGCAATCAGCCCCAGCATTTT. Translated: CSARLQGSNQPQHF.

The chain recombines TRBV15 with TRBJ1-2, with unresolved D. CDR1 LNHNV and CDR2 YYDKDF come from the germline V gene (reference sequence). The CDR3 is made up of 15 amino acids. V lost 0 bases and J 5 bases, leaving 13 bases between the germline ends. DNA of the CDR3: TGTGCCACCAGCAGAGATACGCAGACCTCGTATGGCTACACCTTC. Amino acids: CATSRDTQTSYGYTF.

This clone was detected only a few times. The chain links TRBV19 to TRBJ2-1; D may be TRBD2 (5 bases). The germline V and J ends were trimmed by 5 bases and 8 bases, with 13 bases remaining between them. The germline gives CDR1 LNHDA, CDR2 SQIVND (reference sequence). The CDR3 totals 13 residues. The CDR3 sequence is CASSAGLRYEQFF. In nucleotides, the CDR3 is TGTGCCAGTAGTGCGGGCCTTCGCTATGAGCAGTTCTTC.

The V and J genes are TRBV9 and TRBJ2-7; 7 nucleotides align to TRBD1. Trimming took 0 bases from V and 4 from J; bases not matched to a gene: 10. CDR1 and CDR2 (germline): SGDLS, YYNGEE. CDR3 length equals 16 residues. CDR3 amino acids: CASSVEATGALYEQYF. For the CDR3, the DNA is TGTGCCAGCAGCGTAGAGGCTACAGGGGCATTATACGAGCAGTACTTC.

This clone was seen repeatedly, ten times or more. For the CDR3, the DNA is TGTGCCAGCAGTGTTCGGGTGGGTCAGCCCCAGCATTTT. Amino acid sequence: CASSVRVGQPQHF. J is TRBJ1-5 and V is TRBV28; D unclear. Germline V gene data show CDR1 as MDHEN and CDR2 as SYDVKM. This CDR3 spans 13 amino acids. With 5 bases removed from V and 6 bases from J, the gap between germline ends came to 11 bases.

The V and J genes are TRBV18 and TRBJ2-1, with D uncertain. The germline CDR1 and CDR2 sequences are KGHSH and LQKENI. The CDR3 totals 15 residues. Trimming took off 3 bases at V and 7 bases at J, with 16 bases between the two ends. The CDR3 DNA reads TGTGCCAGCTCACCTGGTTTGCTCACGGGTAATGAGCAGTTCTTC. Its translation: CASSPGLLTGNEQFF.

This chain joins TRBV5-8 and TRBJ1-1, with D maybe TRBD1 (5 bases). The germline V gene encodes CDR1 SGHTS and CDR2 YDEGEE. The CDR3 length is 14 residues. V lost 4 bases and J 8 bases, leaving 18 bases between the germline ends. CDR3 coding DNA: TGTGCCAGCAGCCTGGACTATGGAGGGGCAGAAGCTTTCTTT. Its protein product is CASSLDYGGAEAFF.

This clone was observed a handful of times. The chain is built from TRBV6-5 and TRBJ2-1; 8 bases line up with TRBD2. In germline, CDR1 is MNHEY, CDR2 SVGAGI. The CDR3 has 14 amino acids. J lost 4 bases, V lost 6 bases, and 5 bases had no gene match. CDR3 DNA: TGTGCCAGCAGGCCTAGCGGGTTATACAATGAGCAGTTCTTC. Its translation: CASRPSGLYNEQFF.

CDR3 sequence: CASSLVGRSSYEQYF. CDR3 bases: TGTGCCAGCAGCTTGGTGGGCCGATCCTCCTACGAGCAGTACTTC. The genes are TRBV11-2 and TRBJ2-7, with unresolved D. Trimming left V 3 bases short and J 0 bases short, with 12 bases between. CDR1 SGHAT and CDR2 FQNNGV come from the germline V gene. The CDR3 consists of 15 residues. Combining the CDR3 with reference TRBV11-2 and TRBJ2-7 gives the whole variable domain EAGVAQSPRYKIIEKRQSVAFWCNPISGHATLYWYQQILGQGPKLLIQFQNNGVVDDSQLPKDRFSAERLKGVDSTLKIQPAKLEDSAVYLCASSLVGRSSYEQYFGPGTRLTVT.

This clone has just a few counts. This chain connects TRBV7-3 to TRBJ2-5, with TRBD2 identical over 11 bases. This CDR3 has 16 amino acids. V lost 5 bases, J lost 1 base, and 6 bases stayed unmatched. Germline CDR1 SGHTA, CDR2 FQGTGA. CDR3 nucleotide sequence: TGTGCCAGCAGCGCATTAGCGGGGGGGCCCCAAGAGACCCAGTACTTC. Translated: CASSALAGGPQETQYF.

V is TRBV7-2 and J is TRBJ2-1; tentatively, D is TRBD1 or TRBD2 (5 bases each). The ends were cut back, 2 bases at V and 6 bases at J, with 11 bases in the middle. The CDR3 runs 14 residues. Germline V CDR1 and CDR2: SGHTA, FQGNSA. CDR3 loop: CASSLHGTINEQFF. CDR3 coding DNA: TGTGCCAGCAGCTTACACGGGACGATCAATGAGCAGTTCTTC.

The rearrangement uses TRBV5-6 and TRBJ2-6, with TRBD1 matching 7 bases. V lost 3 bases and J lost 8; bases outside the gene matches: 11. This CDR3 is built from 16 residues. Looked up from germline, CDR1 is SGHDT and CDR2 is YYEEEE. CDR3 protein: CASSSPPGTVSNVLTF. In DNA form, the CDR3 reads TGTGCCAGCAGCTCCCCTCCCGGGACAGTTTCCAACGTCCTGACTTTC.

This clone showed up just a few times. This chain links TRBV18 with TRBJ2-2; D is unclear. The CDR3 spans 16 residues. Looked up from germline, CDR1 is KGHSH and CDR2 is LQKENI. With 2 bases removed from V and 4 bases from J, the gap between germline ends came to 14 bases. For the CDR3, the DNA is TGTGCCAGCTCACCAGCCAGCTCAAGGTCCACCGGGGAGCTGTTTTTT. Its protein is CASSPASSRSTGELFF.

This clone turned up a few times. The chain uses TRBV6-6 and TRBJ1-2; D perhaps matches TRBD1 (5 bases). Germline loops: CDR1 MNHNY, CDR2 SVGAGI (reference sequence). CDR3 size: 14 residues. V was cut by 6 bases and J by 2 bases, with 13 bases left in between. CDR3 residues: CASSHNTGNYGYTF. In DNA form, the CDR3 reads TGTGCCAGCAGCCACAATACAGGAAACTATGGCTACACCTTC.

This clone has more than one count but fewer than ten. CDR3 protein: CASSFQQRMNTEAFF. The CDR3 DNA sequence: TGTGCCAGCAGCTTCCAACAGAGAATGAACACTGAAGCTTTCTTT. V gene TRBV7-2 combines with J gene TRBJ1-1; no reliable D call. Trimming took off 3 bases at V and 0 bases at J, with 11 bases between the two ends. The germline V gene has CDR1 SGHTA and CDR2 FQGNSA. This CDR3 region has 15 residues.

The J gene is TRBJ1-4, the V gene TRBV7-2, with a possible D match to TRBD1 (5 bases). V was trimmed by 5 bases and J by 3 bases, leaving 13 bases between them. The CDR3 runs to 15 residues. CDR1 is SGHTA, CDR2 FQGNSA, per germline. CDR3 in DNA: TGTGCCAGCAGCCAAGGGGATCATCCTAATGAAAAACTGTTTTTT. Its protein product is CASSQGDHPNEKLFF.

The chain employs TRBV29-1 and TRBJ2-2; D remains ambiguous. The CDR3 spans 12 residues. Germline values: CDR1 SQVTM, CDR2 ANQGSEA. Deletions cut 8 bases from V and 3 bases from J, with 10 bases between. The CDR3 DNA follows: TGCAGCCTAAGGGTTTACACCGGGGAGCTGTTTTTT. It encodes CSLRVYTGELFF.

CDR3 loop: CASSFTGTNTEAFF. CDR3 coding DNA: TGTGCCAGCAGCTTTACAGGGACCAACACTGAAGCTTTCTTT. The rearrangement joins TRBV7-9 to TRBJ1-1; D possibly corresponds to TRBD1 (6 bases). V gave up 3 bases and J gave up 2 bases, with 10 bases separating them. CDR3 length equals 14 residues. Germline loops: CDR1 SEHNR, CDR2 FQNEAQ (reference sequence).

The chain couples TRBV29-1 to TRBJ2-3; the match to TRBD1 covers 9 bases. The CDR3 has 16 residues. CDR1 is SQVTM, CDR2 ANQGSEA, per germline. V lost 7 bases, J lost 0 bases, and 11 bases stayed unmatched. As DNA, the CDR3 is TGCAGCGGTACCGGGACAGGGTTTGGGAGCACAGATACGCAGTATTTT. As protein: CSGTGTGFGSTDTQYF.

This clone was counted many times. This sequence joins TRBV28 and TRBJ2-1, with D hard to call. Trimming left V 8 bases short and J 6 bases short, with 14 bases between. The CDR3 has 13 residues. Looked up from germline, CDR1 is MDHEN and CDR2 is SYDVKM. As DNA, the CDR3 is TGTGCCAGCCACCGGACGTTCCCCAATGAGCAGTTCTTC. Amino acid sequence: CASHRTFPNEQFF.

This clone has only a few counts. The chain employs TRBV7-3 and TRBJ2-1, with 7 bases fitting TRBD2. Germline lookup yields CDR1 SGHTA and CDR2 FQGTGA. After removal of 0 bases from V and 9 bases from J, the junction contained 5 bases not matched to a gene. The CDR3 has 14 residues. CDR3 coding DNA: TGTGCCAGCAGCTTAACAGGGGAGGGCGGTGAGCAGTTCTTC. Translation gives CASSLTGEGGEQFF.

The chain has TRBV4-3 and TRBJ1-6; D remains ambiguous. The length of the CDR3 is 13 residues. Trimming removed 4 bases at V and 9 bases at J, with 10 bases between. CDR1 and CDR2 from the germline V gene are LGHNA and YSLEER. The CDR3 nucleotides read TGCGCCAGCAGCCCAGCGGGTGGTTCACCCCTCCACTTT. Translated, it gives CASSPAGGSPLHF.

The V and J genes are TRBV19 and TRBJ2-2; 7 nucleotides agree with TRBD1. J was trimmed by 2 bases and V by 7 bases; bases with no gene match: 7. Germline V gene data show CDR1 as LNHDA and CDR2 as SQIVND (reference sequence). The CDR3 spans 15 residues. The CDR3 region has the DNA TGTGCCAGTAAAACGGGACAGCTTAACACCGGGGAGCTGTTTTTT. It codes for CASKTGQLNTGELFF. Looking up the rest from reference TRBV19 and TRBJ2-2 gives the full variable domain: DGGITQSPKYLFRKEGQNVTLSCEQNLNHDAMYWYRQDPGQGLRLIYYSQIVNDFQKGDIAEGYSVSREKKESFPLTVTSAQKNPTAFYLCASKTGQLNTGELFFGEGSRLTVL.